This T cell receptor beta chain comes out of a study of blood T cells in healthy people across ages. General observations from the study: Unsorted PBMCs ruled out conclusive naive versus antigen-experienced comparison.

A second PCR, run for about 6 to 11 cycles, used a sample-barcoded 5' primer plus a J-beta primer mix. TCRdb re-analysed the 5' RACE reads in MiXCR, keeping a single row per CDR3 protein. The repertoire includes fewer than 2,000,000 distinct CDR3 sequences, 30% to 40% of them detected once, and about 21% sits in the top ten. Donors were systemically healthy Caucasian individuals from Russia aged 6 to 90 years. Peripheral blood samples of roughly 10 milliliters were drawn from each donor. A word on this clonotype: Its antigen is as yet unknown.

The CDR3 loop spans 16 amino acids. CDR1 ENHRY and CDR2 SYGVKD come from the germline V gene. V was trimmed by 2 bases and J by 0 bases, leaving 11 bases between them. The sequence was collected from a human donor in good health. V gene TRBV10-3 combines with J gene TRBJ1-3; D not resolved. The sample comprised blood. This CDR3 reads CAISERQLSSGNTIYF. The CDR3 nucleotides read TGTGCCATCAGTGAGCGGCAGTTAAGCTCTGGAAACACCATATATTTT.